These 30 T cell receptor beta chains share one sample of origin, sequenced in a study of blood T cell repertoires in COVID-19. Assay used: immunoSEQ multiplex PCR; TCRdb lists only in-frame clones, some missing. This sample has 90,000 to 100,000 clones, with approximately 86% found just once. Sequencing was done on a sample of peripheral blood. The receptors shown here come from a man older than 75 with acute or convalescent COVID-19.

The V call is TRBV28, the J call TRBJ2-7; TRBD2 is a possible D gene (5 bases). CDR1 is MDHEN and CDR2 is SYDVKM in the germline V gene. The V gene lost 3 bases and the J gene lost 4 bases, with 10 bases spanning the gap. The CDR3 runs to 13 residues. CDR3 sequence (DNA): TGTGCCAGCAGTTTCGGGATCGGATACGAGCAGTACTTC. It encodes CASSFGIGYEQYF.

The V call is TRBV29-1, the J call TRBJ2-5, with TRBD1 matching over 7 bases. The germline V gene has CDR1 SQVTM and CDR2 ANQGSEA. Trimming took 2 bases from V and 5 from J; bases not matched to a gene: 8. This CDR3 spans 14 amino acids. The CDR3 DNA follows: TGCAGCGTTGAAAAGGGGGCAATGGGGGAGACCCAGTACTTC. It translates to CSVEKGAMGETQYF.

This chain links TRBV28 with TRBJ2-7; TRBD1 agrees at 8 bases. Germline CDR1 and CDR2: MDHEN and SYDVKM. The junction had 13 bases not matched to a gene; V was cut back by 5 bases and J by 7 bases. CDR3 size: 15 residues. Here the CDR3 DNA reads TGTGCCAGCAGTACCCCGGTGGACAGGGCGGGGGAGCAGTACTTC. Translated: CASSTPVDRAGEQYF.

As DNA, the CDR3 is TGTGCCAGCAGAACAGGGGTACAAGAGACCCAGTACTTC. This translates into CASRTGVQETQYF. The rearrangement joins TRBV12-3 or TRBV12-4 to TRBJ2-5; TRBD1 aligns across 7 bases. The CDR3 is made up of 13 amino acids. Unmatched junction bases numbered 3, after V lost 6 bases and J lost 2 bases.

The rearrangement links TRBV2 to TRBJ1-2, with D maybe TRBD1 (6 bases). This CDR3 contains 15 residues. CDR1 and CDR2 from the germline V gene are SNHLY and FYNNEI. Trimming stripped 6 bases from V and 5 bases from J, with 19 bases between. CDR3 sequence: CASRGGQQRLYGYTF. CDR3 in DNA: TGTGCCAGCAGGGGGGGGCAGCAAAGACTTTATGGCTACACCTTC.

This clone was found a few times. The chain uses TRBV5-1 and TRBJ2-7; possibly TRBD1 for D (5 bases). There are 14 residues in the CDR3. In germline, CDR1 is SGHRS, CDR2 YFSETQ. V dropped 0 bases and J dropped 4 bases, with 11 bases sitting between them. The chain's CDR3 is CASSLVGHDYEQYF. The CDR3 bases are TGCGCCAGCAGCTTGGTAGGACACGATTACGAGCAGTACTTC. Using reference TRBV5-1 and TRBJ2-7 for the parts outside the CDR3, the full variable domain is KAGVTQTPRYLIKTRGQQVTLSCSPISGHRSVSWYQQTPGQGLQFLFEYFSETQRNKGNFPGRFSGRQFSNSRSEMNVSTLELGDSALYLCASSLVGHDYEQYFGPGTRLTVT.

The V call is TRBV14, the J call TRBJ1-6; D is ambiguous. The CDR3 has 13 amino acids. V shed 1 base and J shed 13 bases, with 11 bases lying between them. Germline CDR1 is SGHDN and CDR2 is FVKESK. CDR3 bases: TGTGCCAGCAGCCAAGGCAGGCTCGTCCCCCTCCACTTT. This translates into CASSQGRLVPLHF. Variable domain in full (rest from reference TRBV14 and TRBJ1-6): EAGVTQFPSHSVIEKGQTVTLRCDPISGHDNLYWYRRVMGKEIKFLLHFVKESKQDESGMPNNRFLAERTGGTYSTLKVQPAELEDSGVYFCASSQGRLVPLHFGNGTRLTVT.

The CDR3, as DNA: TGTGCCAGCGGCGACAGGGGGTACAATGAGCAGTTCTTC. Protein sequence: CASGDRGYNEQFF. The rearrangement joins TRBV2 to TRBJ2-1; 9 bases match TRBD1. This CDR3 is 13 amino acids long. CDR1 is SNHLY and CDR2 is FYNNEI in the germline V gene. V lost 8 bases to trimming and J lost 4 bases; unmatched junction nucleotides: 3. Supplemented by reference TRBV2 and TRBJ2-1, the full variable domain reads EPEVTQTPSHQVTQMGQEVILRCVPISNHLYFYWYRQILGQKVEFLVSFYNNEISEKSEIFDDQFSVERPDGSNFTLKIRSTKLEDSAMYFCASGDRGYNEQFFGPGTRLTVL.

The CDR3 DNA reads TGTGCCAGCGCGCGGGAGGAGGCCGGGGAGCTGTTTTTT. Translating it yields CASAREEAGELFF. V and J are TRBV6-4 and TRBJ2-2; 8 bases match TRBD2. The V and J ends lost 8 bases and 6 bases, in that order; junction bases with no gene match: 5. Germline assignment: CDR1 MRHNA and CDR2 SNTAGT. The CDR3 length is 13 residues.

This sequence joins TRBV28 and TRBJ1-1; D may be TRBD1 (6 bases). Trimming removed 5 bases at V and 1 base at J, with 17 bases between. The CDR3 extends over 16 amino acids. The germline V gene has CDR1 MDHEN and CDR2 SYDVKM. The CDR3 DNA reads as TGTGCCAGCAGTCCCCCGAGGGGGACCCCGAACACTGAAGCTTTCTTT. Amino acid sequence: CASSPPRGTPNTEAFF. The full variable domain, its missing parts supplied by reference TRBV28 and TRBJ1-1, is DVKVTQSSRYLVKRTGEKVFLECVQDMDHENMFWYRQDPGLGLRLIYFSYDVKMKEKGDIPEGYSVSREKKERFSLILESASTNQTSMYLCASSPPRGTPNTEAFFGQGTRLTVV.

This clone was seen only once. This rearrangement joins TRBV5-1 to TRBJ1-1; 8 bases fit TRBD1. Germline V gene data show CDR1 as SGHRS and CDR2 as YFSETQ. The ends lost 2 bases at V and 11 bases at J; junction bases unmatched: 5. CDR3 length: 12 residues. The CDR3 loop reads CASSLGQGRAFF. The CDR3 region has the DNA TGCGCCAGCAGCTTAGGACAGGGAAGGGCTTTCTTT.

V gene TRBV5-1 combines with J gene TRBJ2-2, with 9 bases that match TRBD1. CDR3 length equals 16 residues. Germline-derived CDR1 and CDR2 are SGHRS and YFSETQ. V gave up 1 base and J gave up 1 base; unmatched junction bases: 2. For the CDR3, the DNA is TGCGCCAGCAGCTTGCAGGGACAGGGGAACACCGGGGAGCTGTTTTTT. Translation gives CASSLQGQGNTGELFF.

The chain recombines TRBV7-8 with TRBJ1-2; 9 bases line up with TRBD1. CDR1 is SGHVS, CDR2 FQNEAQ, per germline. Trimming cost V 2 bases and J 8 bases; bases outside gene matches: 3. The CDR3 is made up of 13 amino acids. CDR3 in amino acids: CASSLLDRGGYTF. The CDR3 nucleotides read TGTGCCAGCAGCTTATTGGACAGGGGAGGCTACACCTTC.

V and J are TRBV24-1 and TRBJ2-7; 8 nucleotides align to TRBD1. After removal of 4 bases from V and 3 bases from J, the junction contained 10 bases not matched to a gene. This CDR3 is built from 16 residues. Germline CDR1 is KGHDR and CDR2 is SFDVKD. CDR3 DNA sequence: TGTGCCACCAGTGACTCTGGACAGGGTTGGGTCTACGAGCAGTACTTC. Translated: CATSDSGQGWVYEQYF.

The chain links TRBV24-1 to TRBJ2-2, with D possibly TRBD1 on 6 matching bases. This CDR3 is 18 amino acids long. Trimming removed 0 bases from V and 5 bases from J, with 18 bases in between. Germline V gene sequence: CDR1 KGHDR, CDR2 SFDVKD. Written as DNA, the CDR3 is TGTGCCACCAGTGATTTGCAAGGGACATCCCAAAGGACCGGGGAGCTGTTTTTT. It yields the protein CATSDLQGTSQRTGELFF.

J is TRBJ2-7 and V is TRBV12-3 or TRBV12-4; unclear D gene. This CDR3 spans 11 amino acids. V lost 6 bases and J 10 bases, leaving 13 bases between the germline ends. CDR3 sequence: CASSPGFVQYF. The CDR3 region has the DNA TGTGCCAGCAGCCCCGGTTTCGTTCAGTACTTC.

The chain links TRBV18 to TRBJ2-5; the D is unclear. CDR3 length: 13 amino acids. V was cut by 3 bases and J by 4 bases, with 9 bases left in between. Per the germline V gene, CDR1 is KGHSH and CDR2 is LQKENI. The CDR3 DNA reads as TGTGCCAGCTCACCCGGGTCCGGAGAGACCCAGTACTTC. This gives the protein CASSPGSGETQYF.

This sequence joins TRBV7-9 and TRBJ2-3; 11 bases map to TRBD2. J gave up 2 bases and V 4 bases, and 2 bases lay outside the gene matches. CDR1 and CDR2 (germline): SEHNR, FQNEAQ (reference sequence). The CDR3 runs to 15 residues. The CDR3 region is CASSSGLADTDTQYF. The CDR3 nucleotides are TGTGCCAGCAGCTCGGGACTAGCGGACACAGATACGCAGTATTTT.

This clone was observed a few times. V is TRBV5-4 and J is TRBJ2-5, with 15 bases that match TRBD2. The ends lost 4 bases at V and 5 bases at J; junction bases unmatched: 9. CDR1 SGHNT and CDR2 YYREEE come from the germline V gene (reference sequence). CDR3 size: 17 residues. DNA of the CDR3: TGTGCCAGCAGCCCACGGACTAGCGGGAGGGCCGGGGAGACCCAGTACTTC. Encoded protein: CASSPRTSGRAGETQYF.

The rearrangement uses TRBV10-3 and TRBJ2-4; 9 bases agree with TRBD2. The germline gives CDR1 ENHRY, CDR2 SYGVKD. After removal of 2 bases from V and 10 bases from J, the junction contained 9 bases not matched to a gene. There are 15 residues in the CDR3. CDR3: CAISEGTSREGIQYF. Here the CDR3 DNA reads TGTGCCATCAGTGAGGGGACTAGCCGTGAGGGAATTCAGTACTTC.

The chain uses TRBV12-3 or TRBV12-4 and TRBJ1-5; TRBD1 is a possible D gene (6 bases). The CDR3 sequence is 13 residues long. The V and J ends lost 5 bases and 9 bases respectively, with 14 bases between them. CDR3 protein: CASSRTGQRPQHF. The CDR3 region has the DNA TGTGCCAGCAGTCGGACGGGACAACGGCCCCAGCATTTT.

The chain has TRBV7-9 and TRBJ2-7, with 8 bases matching TRBD1. The CDR3 contains 16 residues. The V segment lost 4 bases and the J segment 2 bases; nucleotides outside the gene matches: 10. Looked up from germline, CDR1 is SEHNR and CDR2 is FQNEAQ (reference sequence). Here the CDR3 reads CASSSVGAGGPYEQYF. For the CDR3, the DNA is TGTGCCAGCAGCTCCGTGGGGGCAGGGGGCCCCTACGAGCAGTACTTC.

The rearrangement joins TRBV5-1 to TRBJ2-7; tentative D call: TRBD1 (7 bases). V dropped 4 bases and J dropped 7 bases, with 21 bases sitting between them. This CDR3 is 15 amino acids long. The germline V gene has CDR1 SGHRS and CDR2 YFSETQ. CDR3 coding DNA: TGCGCCAGCAGCCCGCGGACAGGCGGGGCGGGGGAGCAGTACTTC. This encodes CASSPRTGGAGEQYF.

The V call is TRBV28, the J call TRBJ2-6; 7 nucleotides agree with TRBD1. The CDR3 runs 19 residues. The J segment lost 5 bases and the V segment lost 2 bases, leaving 15 bases of the junction unmatched. The germline gives CDR1 MDHEN, CDR2 SYDVKM. The DNA of the CDR3 is TGTGCCAGCAGTTTAACCCCCGGCAGGGGGATACTGAGGGCCAACGTCCTGACTTTC. Amino acid sequence: CASSLTPGRGILRANVLTF. The full variable domain, completed using reference TRBV28 and TRBJ2-6, is DVKVTQSSRYLVKRTGEKVFLECVQDMDHENMFWYRQDPGLGLRLIYFSYDVKMKEKGDIPEGYSVSREKKERFSLILESASTNQTSMYLCASSLTPGRGILRANVLTFGAGSRLTVL.

V gene TRBV28 combines with J gene TRBJ2-1; tentative D call: TRBD1 (6 bases). This CDR3 is built from 16 residues. The V and J ends lost 1 base and 5 bases respectively, with 15 bases between them. CDR1 is MDHEN and CDR2 is SYDVKM in the germline V gene. CDR3 in DNA: TGTGCCAGCAGTTTATTAGGGCAGGGGAAAAACAATGAGCAGTTCTTC. Its translation is CASSLLGQGKNNEQFF.

The chain couples TRBV7-5 to TRBJ1-5. TRBV7-5 is flagged as a pseudogene. This CDR3 has 14 residues. This CDR3 is CARSTLHSNQPQHF. In DNA form, the CDR3 reads TGTGCCAGAAGCACTTTGCATAGCAATCAGCCCCAGCATTTT.

The rearrangement links TRBV2 to TRBJ1-6; 10 bases agree with TRBD1. After removal of 6 bases from V and 8 bases from J, the junction contained 4 bases not matched to a gene. CDR1 is SNHLY, CDR2 FYNNEI, per germline. CDR3 length equals 14 residues. The CDR3 is CASSLDRGDSPLHF. The DNA for the CDR3 is TGTGCCAGCAGCTTGGACAGGGGGGATTCACCCCTCCACTTT.

This clone was seen only a few times. The chain joins TRBV5-1 to TRBJ2-3; TRBD1 might be the D (5 bases). CDR1 and CDR2 from the germline V gene are SGHRS and YFSETQ. V lost 4 bases to trimming and J lost 4 bases, with 10 bases between them. The CDR3 length is 13 residues. The CDR3 region is CASSNGHSDTQYF. The CDR3 DNA sequence: TGCGCCAGCAGCAACGGACACTCAGATACGCAGTATTTT.

The chain links TRBV3-1 (or the pseudogene TRBV3-2) to TRBJ2-7, with unresolved D. The CDR3 consists of 16 residues. V lost 1 base and J lost 0, with 13 bases in between. Germline V CDR1 and CDR2: LGHDT, YNNKEL (reference sequence). The CDR3 nucleotides are TGTGCCAGCAGCCAAGGTGGGCTGACGAGCTCCTACGAGCAGTACTTC. Its protein product is CASSQGGLTSSYEQYF.

The chain has TRBV6-5 and TRBJ1-1; TRBD1 might be the D (5 bases). The length of the CDR3 is 13 residues. Looked up from germline, CDR1 is MNHEY and CDR2 is SVGAGI. Deletions cut 4 bases from V and 4 bases from J, with 10 bases between. The DNA for the CDR3 is TGTGCCAGCAGTTCAGGGCGGCGCACTGAAGCTTTCTTT. Translating it yields CASSSGRRTEAFF.